The 27 T cell receptor beta chains below come from one sample, sequenced in a study of T cell responses to AZD1222 COVID-19 vaccine. TCRdb keeps only in-frame clones here, not all; method: immunoSEQ multiplex PCR. The sample has about 140,000 clones; less than 95% are singletons. The sample was peripheral blood, taken on day 0 of AZD1222 vaccination. These receptors all come from an adult in good health.

This chain links TRBV3-1 (or the pseudogene TRBV3-2) with TRBJ2-5, with D unclear. Trimming cost V 7 bases and J 5 bases, with 11 bases left between them. Germline CDR1 LGHDT, CDR2 YNNKEL (reference sequence). The CDR3 length is 12 residues. CDR3 region: CASMTGGETQYF. For the CDR3, the DNA is TGTGCCAGCATGACGGGTGGTGAGACCCAGTACTTC.

The genes are TRBV7-9 and TRBJ2-1; 8 bases agree with TRBD2. The germline V gene has CDR1 SEHNR and CDR2 FQNEAQ (reference sequence). The CDR3 sequence is 17 residues long. Trimming cost V 4 bases and J 4 bases; bases outside gene matches: 12. The CDR3 spells CASSSTQALAVYNEQFF. In DNA form, the CDR3 reads TGTGCCAGCAGCTCTACCCAGGCACTAGCGGTTTACAATGAGCAGTTCTTC.

This sequence joins TRBV19 and TRBJ1-1, with 8 bases lining up with TRBD1. Germline lookup yields CDR1 LNHDA and CDR2 SQIVND (reference sequence). This CDR3 has 15 residues. The J segment lost 4 bases and the V segment lost 5 bases, leaving 9 bases of the junction unmatched. For the CDR3, the DNA is TGTGCCAGTAGTCCTCTCCCCGGACAGGGCACTGAAGCTTTCTTT. Translation: CASSPLPGQGTEAFF.

CDR3 amino acids: CASSLDWGPNNEQFF. For the CDR3, the DNA is TGTGCCAGCAGCCTTGACTGGGGACCGAACAATGAGCAGTTCTTC. The rearrangement uses TRBV7-9 and TRBJ2-1, with D possibly being TRBD1 or TRBD2 (5 bases each). V lost 5 bases and J 5 bases, leaving 16 bases between the germline ends. CDR1 and CDR2 (germline): SEHNR, FQNEAQ (reference sequence). This CDR3 region has 15 residues.

The rearrangement joins TRBV7-2 to TRBJ2-3; TRBD1 might be the D (5 bases). The germline CDR1 and CDR2 sequences are SGHTA and FQGNSA. This CDR3 has 15 amino acids. The ends were cut back, 1 base at V and 0 bases at J, with 8 bases in the middle. In nucleotides, the CDR3 is TGTGCCAGCAGCTTAGAGGCAGGGAGCACAGATACGCAGTATTTT. Protein sequence: CASSLEAGSTDTQYF.

This chain connects TRBV13 to TRBJ1-1; possible D gene TRBD1, 6 bases. The CDR3 loop spans 14 amino acids. V was trimmed by 4 bases and J by 4 bases, leaving 13 bases between them. Germline V gene lookup returns CDR1 PRHDT and CDR2 FYEKMQ (reference sequence). CDR3 sequence (DNA): TGTGCCAGCAGCTCTATCAGGGGAGGCACTGAAGCTTTCTTT. Translating it yields CASSSIRGGTEAFF.

Concerning this clone: The junction differs from germline at one of its ends, possibly a read error. This chain joins TRBV7-7 and TRBJ2-2; a possible D gene is TRBD2 (5 bases). Germline loops: CDR1 SSHAT, CDR2 FNYEAQ (reference sequence). The CDR3 is 16 amino acids. CDR3 sequence reads: CASSSRAAGGTGELFF. The CDR3 nucleotides read TGTGCTAGCAGCTCCCGAGCGGCGGGCGGGACCGGGGAGCTGTTTTTT.

The rearrangement links TRBV6-5 to TRBJ1-6; perhaps TRBD1 as D (5 bases). Germline V gene sequence: CDR1 MNHEY, CDR2 SVGAGI. Deletions cut 6 bases from V and 9 bases from J, with 12 bases between. The CDR3 runs 13 residues. The CDR3 spells CASSWDLRSPLHF. CDR3 in DNA: TGTGCCAGCAGCTGGGACCTCCGTTCACCCCTCCACTTT.

Only one count was recorded for this clone. The rearrangement uses TRBV7-9 and TRBJ2-7; D not certain. V was pared by 1 base and J by 2 bases, with 9 bases between. This CDR3 comprises 14 residues. Germline CDR1 reads SEHNR; CDR2 reads FQNEAQ (reference sequence). This chain's CDR3 is CASSLGVSPYEQYF. In DNA form, the CDR3 reads TGTGCCAGCAGCTTAGGGGTCAGCCCCTACGAGCAGTACTTC.

This chain connects TRBV2 to TRBJ1-4; D unclear. The CDR3 has 12 amino acids. The ends were cut back, 6 bases at V and 5 bases at J, with 7 bases in the middle. CDR1 SNHLY and CDR2 FYNNEI come from the germline V gene. This CDR3 reads CASRQYNEKLFF. The CDR3 nucleotides read TGTGCCAGCAGGCAGTACAATGAAAAACTGTTTTTT. Full variable domain (remainder filled in from reference TRBV2 and TRBJ1-4): EPEVTQTPSHQVTQMGQEVILRCVPISNHLYFYWYRQILGQKVEFLVSFYNNEISEKSEIFDDQFSVERPDGSNFTLKIRSTKLEDSAMYFCASRQYNEKLFFGSGTQLSVL.

This chain links TRBV4-2 with TRBJ2-7, with D possibly TRBD1 on 6 matching bases. Per germline, CDR1 LGHNA and CDR2 YNFKEQ. The germline V and J ends were trimmed by 1 base and 2 bases, with 9 bases remaining between them. The CDR3 has 14 amino acids. CDR3 in amino acids: CASSQGDITYEQYF. DNA of the CDR3: TGTGCCAGCAGCCAAGGGGACATCACCTACGAGCAGTACTTC.

The chain's CDR3 is CASSLGAGSGYGSPLHF. DNA of the CDR3: TGTGCCAGCAGCTTAGGAGCGGGATCGGGATATGGTTCACCCCTCCACTTT. The chain couples TRBV7-9 to TRBJ1-6; D not resolved. The ends were cut back, 1 base at V and 9 bases at J, with 19 bases in the middle. This CDR3 is built from 17 residues. Germline V gene sequence: CDR1 SEHNR, CDR2 FQNEAQ (reference sequence).

V usage is TRBV2 and J usage is TRBJ1-2; 7 bases are a match to TRBD1. The CDR3 covers 13 residues. V lost 8 bases and J lost 4; bases outside the gene matches: 7. Germline V gene sequence: CDR1 SNHLY, CDR2 FYNNEI. The CDR3 here is CASGETGSYGYTF. For the CDR3, the DNA is TGTGCCAGCGGGGAGACAGGGAGCTATGGCTACACCTTC.

The CDR3 loop reads CASGQGAYEQYF. In nucleotides, the CDR3 is TGTGCCAGCGGGCAGGGGGCATACGAGCAGTACTTC. This sequence joins TRBV9 and TRBJ2-7, with TRBD1 matching 8 bases. Germline lookup yields CDR1 SGDLS and CDR2 YYNGEE. This CDR3 region has 12 residues. Trimming removed 7 bases from V and 4 bases from J; junction bases left unmatched: 4.

The rearrangement uses TRBV7-9 and TRBJ1-4, with D uncertain. The V end was cut by 1 base, the J end by 4 bases, with 10 bases between. CDR1 is SEHNR and CDR2 is FQNEAQ in the germline V gene (reference sequence). The CDR3 spans 15 residues. The CDR3 DNA follows: TGTGCCAGCAGCTTAGGGGTTCAGGTTAATGAAAAACTGTTTTTT. Amino acid sequence: CASSLGVQVNEKLFF.

The CDR3 loop reads CASSQGFLAGVVDTQYF. The CDR3 region has the DNA TGCGCCAGCAGCCAAGGCTTTCTAGCGGGAGTGGTAGATACGCAGTATTTT. The chain carries TRBV4-1 and TRBJ2-3; TRBD2 matches at 10 bases. The CDR3 is made up of 17 amino acids. Trimming took 1 base from V and 5 from J; bases not matched to a gene: 9. Germline V gene sequence: CDR1 MGHRA, CDR2 YSYEKL.

The CDR3: CATPGGVGSSYEQYF. CDR3 nucleotide sequence: TGTGCCACTCCTGGAGGGGTGGGGAGCTCCTACGAGCAGTACTTC. The chain recombines TRBV11-2 with TRBJ2-7; D might be TRBD2 (6 bases). Germline assignment: CDR1 SGHAT and CDR2 FQNNGV. The V and J ends lost 10 bases and 0 bases respectively, with 19 bases between them. The CDR3 is 15 amino acids.

The DNA for the CDR3 is TGTGCCAGCAGCCGGGACAGGGGGGATGGCACTGAAGCTTTCTTT. It is translated as CASSRDRGDGTEAFF. The chain combines TRBV7-9 with TRBJ1-1; TRBD1 agrees at 11 bases. The ends lost 5 bases at V and 4 bases at J; junction bases unmatched: 6. CDR1 SEHNR and CDR2 FQNEAQ come from the germline V gene (reference sequence). The CDR3 has 15 amino acids.

This rearrangement joins TRBV14 to TRBJ2-7; D perhaps matches TRBD2 (5 bases). Germline V gene data show CDR1 as SGHDN and CDR2 as FVKESK. Trimming shortened V by 3 bases and J by 3 bases, and 12 bases separated the two germline ends. This CDR3 region has 14 residues. The CDR3 sequence is CASSQFGVDYEQYF. The CDR3 DNA follows: TGTGCCAGCAGCCAGTTCGGGGTCGACTACGAGCAGTACTTC.

V usage is TRBV4-2 and J usage is TRBJ1-3, with D uncertain. Trimming took 4 bases from V and 4 from J, leaving 14 bases between them. There are 15 residues in the CDR3. The germline V gene has CDR1 LGHNA and CDR2 YNFKEQ. CDR3 in amino acids: CASSPQVEGGNTIYF. The CDR3 DNA is TGTGCCAGCAGCCCGCAGGTCGAGGGCGGAAACACCATATATTTT.

This chain connects TRBV5-1 to TRBJ2-3; 11 bases match TRBD2. With 6 bases clipped from V and 4 bases from J, the junction kept 7 bases outside the gene matches. The CDR3 sequence is 15 residues long. The V gene's germline CDR1 is SGHRS and CDR2 YFSETQ. Written as DNA, the CDR3 is TGCGCCAGCACTCGTTCTAGCGGGGGGTCAGATACGCAGTATTTT. Protein sequence: CASTRSSGGSDTQYF.

This rearrangement joins TRBV20-1 to TRBJ2-7; 8 bases are shared with TRBD2. The V and J ends lost 6 bases and 0 bases, in that order; junction bases with no gene match: 22. Germline CDR1 and CDR2: DFQATT and SNEGSKA (reference sequence). The CDR3 spans 19 residues. Written as DNA, the CDR3 is TGCAGTGCCAGTCAAGGTCGGGAGGGGTTCGGGATTAGCTCCTACGAGCAGTACTTC. The encoded protein is CSASQGREGFGISSYEQYF.

This chain connects TRBV19 to TRBJ1-5; tentatively, D is TRBD1 (5 bases). Between the trimmed V and J ends, which lost 3 bases and 5 bases, there was a span of 8 bases. The CDR3 length is 13 residues. The germline V gene has CDR1 LNHDA and CDR2 SQIVND (reference sequence). The CDR3 loop reads CASSMGGYQPQHF. The CDR3 DNA reads TGTGCCAGTAGTATGGGGGGTTATCAGCCCCAGCATTTT.

This clone was observed a single time. The chain combines TRBV7-9 with TRBJ1-1, with D possibly TRBD1 on 5 matching bases. Trimming pared 2 bases from V and 1 base from J, leaving 8 bases between. The CDR3 totals 14 residues. From germline, CDR1 is SEHNR and CDR2 FQNEAQ (reference sequence). The CDR3 here is CASSLRTGNTEAFF. CDR3 DNA sequence: TGTGCCAGCAGCTTACGTACAGGGAACACTGAAGCTTTCTTT.

The V call is TRBV20-1, the J call TRBJ1-2, with D perhaps TRBD1 (5 bases). V was shortened by 3 bases and J by 8 bases, with 7 bases between the two germline ends. Germline values: CDR1 DFQATT, CDR2 SNEGSKA (reference sequence). This CDR3 has 10 amino acids. The CDR3 protein is CSARQGGYTF. In DNA, the CDR3 is TGCAGTGCTAGGCAGGGAGGCTACACCTTC.

The V and J genes are TRBV28 and TRBJ2-1, with 8 bases lining up with TRBD1. This CDR3 has 15 amino acids. The germline V gene has CDR1 MDHEN and CDR2 SYDVKM. V gave up 3 bases and J gave up 4 bases; unmatched junction bases: 5. The CDR3 DNA reads as TGTGCCAGCAGTTTGGACAGGGCGATATACAATGAGCAGTTCTTC. Protein product: CASSLDRAIYNEQFF.

This chain uses TRBV27 with TRBJ1-6; the D is unclear. The ends were cut back, 2 bases at V and 9 bases at J, with 17 bases in the middle. Germline V gene lookup returns CDR1 MNHEY and CDR2 SMNVEV (reference sequence). The CDR3 spans 16 residues. DNA for the CDR3: TGTGCCAGCAGTTTAATGGTGGGTGTTAATAGTTCACCCCTCCACTTT. Translating gives CASSLMVGVNSSPLHF.